This TCR beta chain appears in the sequencing data of a study of blood T cell repertoires in COVID-19. The V end lost 6 bases, the J end lost 0 bases, and 12 bases lay between the germline ends. Germline V gene data show CDR1 as SGHAT and CDR2 as FQNNGV. The CDR3 spans 15 residues. Generated by immunoSEQ multiplex PCR, the TCRdb table keeps only in-frame clones and is missing some. This table holds about 91,000 clones, over 70% found once. The sequenced sample was peripheral blood. The sequence came from a woman aged 80 or older with acute or convalescent COVID-19. This chain links TRBV11-2 with TRBJ1-3, with D uncertain. CDR3 sequence: CASREAAFSGNTIYF. CDR3 in DNA: TGTGCCAGCAGGGAGGCGGCATTCTCTGGAAACACCATATATTTT.